The TCR beta chain described here comes from a study of blood T cell repertoires in COVID-19. Study information: Donors in the United States, Italy and Spain gave samples during acute or convalescent COVID-19. T cells, B-cell-depleted T cells, or PBMCs provided the cDNA or gDNA that served as material.

In the original workflow: Nucleated cell number was recorded as an estimate derived from reference gene primer amplification. Produced via immunoSEQ multiplex PCR; TCRdb's table is partial and in-frame only. From that table come the V and J calls and clone size; the DNA was used to work out D and trimming. The sample contains around 120,000 clones, around 83% of which appear only once. V trimming: 4 bases; J trimming: 1 base; junction bases outside the gene matches: 8. Looked up from germline, CDR1 is KGHSH and CDR2 is LQKENI. CDR3 length equals 17 residues. The sequencing sample was made of peripheral blood. The sequence was obtained from an older man with active or convalescent COVID-19. V gene TRBV18 combines with J gene TRBJ2-3; 10 nucleotides line up with TRBD2. CDR3 residues: CASSLSYLAGGTDTQYF. The CDR3 DNA is TGTGCCAGCTCACTCTCTTATCTAGCGGGGGGCACAGATACGCAGTATTTT.